This TCR beta chain is from a study of T cell changes during pregnancy in multiple sclerosis. The table came from immunoSEQ multiplex PCR; TCRdb's copy has only in-frame clones and leaves some out. The sample yields about 44,000 clones, about 96% seen once. The CDR3 length is 15 residues. Germline lookup yields CDR1 SGHRS and CDR2 YFSETQ. V lost 1 base to trimming and J lost 5 bases, with 14 bases between them. The origin of this receptor is a female donor with multiple sclerosis, enrolled in a pregnancy study. This specimen consisted of peripheral blood, obtained in the second trimester of pregnancy. This sequence joins TRBV5-1 and TRBJ2-3, with D hard to call. CDR3 region: CASSLIRFPGDTQYF. CDR3 DNA sequence: TGCGCCAGCAGCTTGATCCGATTTCCCGGAGATACGCAGTATTTT.